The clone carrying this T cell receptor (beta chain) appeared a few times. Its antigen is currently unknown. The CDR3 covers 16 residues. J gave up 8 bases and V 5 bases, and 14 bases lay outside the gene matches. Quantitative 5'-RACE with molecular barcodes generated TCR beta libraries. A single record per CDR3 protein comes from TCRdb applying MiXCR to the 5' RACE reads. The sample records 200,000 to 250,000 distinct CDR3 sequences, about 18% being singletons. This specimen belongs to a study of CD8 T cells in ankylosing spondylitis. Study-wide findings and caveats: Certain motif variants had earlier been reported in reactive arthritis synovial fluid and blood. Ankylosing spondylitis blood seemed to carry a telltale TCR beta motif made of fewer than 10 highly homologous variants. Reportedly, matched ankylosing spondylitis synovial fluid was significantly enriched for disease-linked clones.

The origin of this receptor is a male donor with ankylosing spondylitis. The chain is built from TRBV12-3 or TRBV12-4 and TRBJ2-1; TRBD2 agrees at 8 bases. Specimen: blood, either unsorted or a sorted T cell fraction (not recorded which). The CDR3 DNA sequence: TGTGCCAGCAGTCCTACCGGGGGCCCCGGGGGGGATGAGCAGTTCTTC. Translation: CASSPTGGPGGDEQFF.